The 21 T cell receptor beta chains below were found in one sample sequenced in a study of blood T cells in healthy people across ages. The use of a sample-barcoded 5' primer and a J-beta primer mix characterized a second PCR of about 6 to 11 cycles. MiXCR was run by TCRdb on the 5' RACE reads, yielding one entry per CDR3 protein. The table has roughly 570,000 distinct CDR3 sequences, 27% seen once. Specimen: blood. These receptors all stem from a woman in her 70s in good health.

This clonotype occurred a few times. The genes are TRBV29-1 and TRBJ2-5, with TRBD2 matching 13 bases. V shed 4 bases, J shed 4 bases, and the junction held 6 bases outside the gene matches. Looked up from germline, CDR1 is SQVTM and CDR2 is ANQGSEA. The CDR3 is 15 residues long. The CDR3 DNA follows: TGCAGCGTTGCCGGACTAGCGGGGGAAATAGAGACCCAGTACTTC. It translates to CSVAGLAGEIETQYF.

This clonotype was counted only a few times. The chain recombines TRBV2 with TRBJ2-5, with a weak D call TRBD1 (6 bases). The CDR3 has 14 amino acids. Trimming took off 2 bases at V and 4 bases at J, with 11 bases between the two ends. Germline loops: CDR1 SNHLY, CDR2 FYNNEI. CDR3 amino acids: CASSELQGVETQYF. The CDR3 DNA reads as TGTGCCAGCAGTGAATTACAGGGCGTAGAGACCCAGTACTTC.

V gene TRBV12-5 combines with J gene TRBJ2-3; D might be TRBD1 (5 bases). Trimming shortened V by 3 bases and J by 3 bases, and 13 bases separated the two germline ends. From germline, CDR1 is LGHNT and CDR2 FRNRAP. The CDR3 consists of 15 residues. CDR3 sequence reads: CASGFMAGLTDTQYF. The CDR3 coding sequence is TGTGCTAGTGGTTTCATGGCAGGGTTAACAGATACGCAGTATTTT.

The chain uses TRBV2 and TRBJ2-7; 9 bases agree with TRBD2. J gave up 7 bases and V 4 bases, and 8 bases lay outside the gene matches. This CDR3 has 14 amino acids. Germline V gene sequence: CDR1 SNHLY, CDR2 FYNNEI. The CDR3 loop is CASSVGAGGREQYF. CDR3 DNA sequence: TGTGCCAGCAGTGTCGGAGCGGGGGGCCGGGAGCAGTACTTC.

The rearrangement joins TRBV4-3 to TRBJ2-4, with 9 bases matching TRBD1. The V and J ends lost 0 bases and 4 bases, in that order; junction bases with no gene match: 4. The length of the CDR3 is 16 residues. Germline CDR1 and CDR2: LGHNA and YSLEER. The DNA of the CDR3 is TGCGCCAGCAGCCAAGATCTGGGACAGGGTAAAAACATTCAGTACTTC. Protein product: CASSQDLGQGKNIQYF.

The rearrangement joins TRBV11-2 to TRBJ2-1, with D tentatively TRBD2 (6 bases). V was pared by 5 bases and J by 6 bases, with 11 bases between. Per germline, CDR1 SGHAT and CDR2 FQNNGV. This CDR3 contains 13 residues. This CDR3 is CASSPPGGNEQFF. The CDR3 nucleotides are TGTGCCAGCAGCCCGCCCGGGGGCAATGAGCAGTTCTTC.

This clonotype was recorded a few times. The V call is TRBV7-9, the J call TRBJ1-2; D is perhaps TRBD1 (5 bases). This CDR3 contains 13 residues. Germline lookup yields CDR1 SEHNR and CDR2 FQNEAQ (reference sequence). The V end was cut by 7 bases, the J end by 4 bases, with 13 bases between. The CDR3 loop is CASTLIGVYGYTF. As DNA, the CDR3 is TGTGCCAGCACTCTAATAGGGGTCTATGGCTACACCTTC. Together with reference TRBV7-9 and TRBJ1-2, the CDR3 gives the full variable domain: DTGVSQNPRHKITKRGQNVTFRCDPISEHNRLYWYRQTLGQGPEFLTYFQNEAQLEKSRLLSDRFSAERPKGSFSTLEIQRTEQGDSAMYLCASTLIGVYGYTFGSGTRLTVV.

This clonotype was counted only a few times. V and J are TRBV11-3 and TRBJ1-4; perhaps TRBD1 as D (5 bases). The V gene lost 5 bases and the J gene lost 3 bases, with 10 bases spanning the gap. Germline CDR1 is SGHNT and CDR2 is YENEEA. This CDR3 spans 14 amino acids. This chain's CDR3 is CASSRGQSNEKLFF. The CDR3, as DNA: TGTGCCAGCAGCCGGGGCCAATCTAATGAAAAACTGTTTTTT.

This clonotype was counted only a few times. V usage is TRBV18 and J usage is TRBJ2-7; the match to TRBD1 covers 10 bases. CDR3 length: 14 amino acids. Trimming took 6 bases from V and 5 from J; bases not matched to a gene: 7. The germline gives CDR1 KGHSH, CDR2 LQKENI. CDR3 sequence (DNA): TGTGCCAGCTCGCGTCCCGGGACAGGGGACGAGCAGTACTTC. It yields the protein CASSRPGTGDEQYF.

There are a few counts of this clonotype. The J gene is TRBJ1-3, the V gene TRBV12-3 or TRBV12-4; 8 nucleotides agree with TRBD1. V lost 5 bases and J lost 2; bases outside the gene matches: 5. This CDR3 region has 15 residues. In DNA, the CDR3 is TGTGCCAGCAGTCTCTTACAGGGGGCTGGAAACACCATATATTTT. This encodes CASSLLQGAGNTIYF.

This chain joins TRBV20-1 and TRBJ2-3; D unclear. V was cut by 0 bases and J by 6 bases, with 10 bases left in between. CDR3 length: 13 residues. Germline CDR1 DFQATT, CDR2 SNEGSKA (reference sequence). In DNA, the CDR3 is TGCAGTGCTAGAGATGTGGCAGTTGATACGCAGTATTTT. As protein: CSARDVAVDTQYF.

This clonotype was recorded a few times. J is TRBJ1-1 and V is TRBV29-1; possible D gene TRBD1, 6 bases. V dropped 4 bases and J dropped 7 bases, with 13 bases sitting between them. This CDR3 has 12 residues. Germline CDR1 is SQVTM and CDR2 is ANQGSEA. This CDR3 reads CSVADGGHEAFF. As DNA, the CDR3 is TGCAGCGTTGCGGACGGGGGACATGAAGCTTTCTTT.

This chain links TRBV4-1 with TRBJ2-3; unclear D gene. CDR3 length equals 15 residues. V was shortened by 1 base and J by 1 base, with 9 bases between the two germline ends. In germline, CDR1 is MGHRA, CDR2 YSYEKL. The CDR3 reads CASSQGGRGTDTQYF. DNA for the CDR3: TGCGCCAGCAGCCAAGGGGGTAGGGGCACAGATACGCAGTATTTT.

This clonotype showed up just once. CDR3 sequence reads: CASSFSGRGDTEAFF. The CDR3 nucleotides are TGCGCCAGCAGCTTTTCAGGGCGCGGGGACACTGAAGCTTTCTTT. The chain uses TRBV5-1 and TRBJ1-1, with a weak D call TRBD1 (5 bases). Germline V gives CDR1 SGHRS, CDR2 YFSETQ. The CDR3 has 15 amino acids. Trimming stripped 2 bases from V and 3 bases from J, with 14 bases between.

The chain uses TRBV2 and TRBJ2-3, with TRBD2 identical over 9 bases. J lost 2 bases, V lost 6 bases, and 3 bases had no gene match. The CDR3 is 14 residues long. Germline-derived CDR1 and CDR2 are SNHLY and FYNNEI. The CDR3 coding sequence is TGTGCCAGCAGAGCTAGCGGGGACACAGATACGCAGTATTTT. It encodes CASRASGDTDTQYF. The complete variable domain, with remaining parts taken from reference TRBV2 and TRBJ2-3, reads EPEVTQTPSHQVTQMGQEVILRCVPISNHLYFYWYRQILGQKVEFLVSFYNNEISEKSEIFDDQFSVERPDGSNFTLKIRSTKLEDSAMYFCASRASGDTDTQYFGPGTRLTVL.

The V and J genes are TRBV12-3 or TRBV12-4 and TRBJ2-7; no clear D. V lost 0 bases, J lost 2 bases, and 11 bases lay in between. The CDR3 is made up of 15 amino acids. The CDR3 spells CASSLARRFTYEQYF. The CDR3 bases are TGTGCCAGCAGTTTAGCGCGTAGGTTTACCTACGAGCAGTACTTC.

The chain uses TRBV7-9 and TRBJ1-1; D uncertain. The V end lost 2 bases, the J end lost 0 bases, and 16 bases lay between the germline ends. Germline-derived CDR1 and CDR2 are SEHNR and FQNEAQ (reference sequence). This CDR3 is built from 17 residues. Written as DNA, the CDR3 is TGTGCCAGCAGCTTAAGGCGACCGTCCCCCATGAACACTGAAGCTTTCTTT. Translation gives CASSLRRPSPMNTEAFF.

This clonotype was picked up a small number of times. As DNA, the CDR3 is TGCAGTGCAGGGCCACTGCTTCAGTCACCCCTCCACTTT. Protein: CSAGPLLQSPLHF. The chain employs TRBV20-1 and TRBJ1-6; D ambiguous. This CDR3 has 13 residues. Germline assignment: CDR1 DFQATT and CDR2 SNEGSKA (reference sequence). V was trimmed by 6 bases and J by 10 bases, leaving 16 bases between them.

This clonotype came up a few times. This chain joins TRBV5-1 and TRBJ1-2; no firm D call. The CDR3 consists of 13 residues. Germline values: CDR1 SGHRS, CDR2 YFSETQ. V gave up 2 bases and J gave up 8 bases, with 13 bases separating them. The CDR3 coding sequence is TGCGCCAGCAGCTTCTTCCAGGTTCAAGGCTACACCTTC. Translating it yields CASSFFQVQGYTF.

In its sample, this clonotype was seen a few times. The CDR3 DNA reads as TGTGCCAGCAGTCAACAGGACTACGAGCAGTACTTC. Its protein is CASSQQDYEQYF. The chain joins TRBV6-6 to TRBJ2-7, with D perhaps TRBD1 (5 bases). V shed 5 bases and J shed 3 bases, with 8 bases lying between them. The CDR3 is 12 residues long. Germline V gene lookup returns CDR1 MNHNY and CDR2 SVGAGI (reference sequence).

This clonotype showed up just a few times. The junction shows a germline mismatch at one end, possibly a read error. CDR3 residues: CASSLGQTRQGTQYF. CDR3 nucleotides: TGTGCCAGCAGTTTAGGACAGACCCGCCAAGGGACCCAGTACTTC. The V and J genes are TRBV12-3 or TRBV12-4 and TRBJ2-1, with D possibly TRBD1 on 5 matching bases. Judging by the DNA end, TRBJ2-5 fits better; the J call may be wrong. There are 15 residues in the CDR3.